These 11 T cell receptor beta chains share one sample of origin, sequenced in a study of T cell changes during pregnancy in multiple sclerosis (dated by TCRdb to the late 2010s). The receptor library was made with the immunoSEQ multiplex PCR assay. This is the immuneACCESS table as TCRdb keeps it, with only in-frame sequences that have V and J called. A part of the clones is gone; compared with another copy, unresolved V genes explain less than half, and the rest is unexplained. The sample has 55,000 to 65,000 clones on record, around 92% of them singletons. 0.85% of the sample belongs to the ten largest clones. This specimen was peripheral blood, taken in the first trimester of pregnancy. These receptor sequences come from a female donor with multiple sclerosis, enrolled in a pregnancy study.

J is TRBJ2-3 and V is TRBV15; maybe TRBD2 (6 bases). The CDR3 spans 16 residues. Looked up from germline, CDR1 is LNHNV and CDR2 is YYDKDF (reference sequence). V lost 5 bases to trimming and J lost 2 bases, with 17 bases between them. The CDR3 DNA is TGTGCCACCAGCGCAGATTGGGGGAGGCCCACAGATACGCAGTATTTT. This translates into CATSADWGRPTDTQYF.

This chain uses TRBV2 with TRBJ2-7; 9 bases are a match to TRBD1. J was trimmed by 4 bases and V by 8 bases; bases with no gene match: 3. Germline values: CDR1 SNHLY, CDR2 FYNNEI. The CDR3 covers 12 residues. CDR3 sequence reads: CASLQGAYEQYF. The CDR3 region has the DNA TGTGCCAGCCTACAGGGGGCGTACGAGCAGTACTTC. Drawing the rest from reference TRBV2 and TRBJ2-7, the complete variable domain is EPEVTQTPSHQVTQMGQEVILRCVPISNHLYFYWYRQILGQKVEFLVSFYNNEISEKSEIFDDQFSVERPDGSNFTLKIRSTKLEDSAMYFCASLQGAYEQYFGPGTRLTVT.

The CDR3 DNA is TGTGCCAGCAGCTTAGGATCAGGGGGCAATCAGCCCCAGCATTTT. Protein product: CASSLGSGGNQPQHF. This chain uses TRBV7-8 with TRBJ1-5; tentative D call: TRBD1 (6 bases). Deletions cut 1 base from V and 2 bases from J, with 9 bases between. Germline CDR1 and CDR2: SGHVS and FQNEAQ. This CDR3 is 15 amino acids long.

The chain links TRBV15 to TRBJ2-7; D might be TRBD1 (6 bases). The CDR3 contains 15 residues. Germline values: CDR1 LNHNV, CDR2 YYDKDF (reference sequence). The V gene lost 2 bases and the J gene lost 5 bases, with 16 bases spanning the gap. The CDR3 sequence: CATSRSGQGRNEQYF. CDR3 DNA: TGTGCCACCAGCAGATCAGGGCAGGGGAGAAACGAGCAGTACTTC.

CDR3 protein: CASTNAGAGELFF. For the CDR3, the DNA is TGTGCCAGCACCAACGCCGGGGCCGGGGAGCTGTTTTTT. This chain links TRBV6-5 with TRBJ2-2; maybe TRBD2 (5 bases). V was pared by 7 bases and J by 6 bases, with 12 bases between. This CDR3 spans 13 amino acids. The germline V gene encodes CDR1 MNHEY and CDR2 SVGAGI.

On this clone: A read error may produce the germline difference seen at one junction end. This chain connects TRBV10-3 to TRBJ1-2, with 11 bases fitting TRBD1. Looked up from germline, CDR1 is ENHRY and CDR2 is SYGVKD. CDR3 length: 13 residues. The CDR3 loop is CAISGQGANGYTF. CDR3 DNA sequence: TGTGCCATCAGCGGACAGGGGGCAAATGGTTACACCTTC.

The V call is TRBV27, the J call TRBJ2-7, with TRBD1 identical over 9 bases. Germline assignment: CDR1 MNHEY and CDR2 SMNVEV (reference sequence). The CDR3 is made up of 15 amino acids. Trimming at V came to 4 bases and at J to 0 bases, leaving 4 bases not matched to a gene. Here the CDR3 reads CASSSPGQGSYEQYF. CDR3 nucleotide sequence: TGTGCCAGCAGTTCCCCGGGACAGGGCTCCTACGAGCAGTACTTC.

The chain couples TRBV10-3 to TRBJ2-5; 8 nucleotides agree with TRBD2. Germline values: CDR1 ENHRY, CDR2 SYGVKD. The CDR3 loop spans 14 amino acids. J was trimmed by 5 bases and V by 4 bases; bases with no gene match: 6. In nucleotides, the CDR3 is TGTGCCATCAGTGCCACATCTAGCGGGGAGACCCAGTACTTC. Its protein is CAISATSSGETQYF.

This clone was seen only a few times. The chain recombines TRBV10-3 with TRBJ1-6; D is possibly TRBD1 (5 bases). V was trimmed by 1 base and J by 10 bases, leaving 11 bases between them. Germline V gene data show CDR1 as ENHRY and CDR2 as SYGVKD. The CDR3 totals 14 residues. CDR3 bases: TGTGCCATCAGTGAGTGGGGCGGGGACTCACCCCTCCACTTT. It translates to CAISEWGGDSPLHF.

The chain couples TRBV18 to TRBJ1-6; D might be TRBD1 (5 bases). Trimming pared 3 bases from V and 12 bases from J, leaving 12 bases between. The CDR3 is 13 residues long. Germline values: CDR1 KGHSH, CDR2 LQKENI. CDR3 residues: CASSPDGGKPLHF. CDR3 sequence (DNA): TGTGCCAGCTCACCTGACGGGGGGAAACCCCTCCACTTT.

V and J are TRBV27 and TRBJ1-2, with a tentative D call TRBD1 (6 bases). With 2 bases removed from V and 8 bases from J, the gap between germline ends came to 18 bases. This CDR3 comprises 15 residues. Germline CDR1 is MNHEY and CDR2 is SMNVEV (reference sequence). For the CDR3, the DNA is TGTGCCAGCAGTTTAAAATGGGGGCTCGTTTCAGGCTACACCTTC. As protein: CASSLKWGLVSGYTF.